The 8 T cell receptor beta chains below were found in one sample sequenced in a study of technical replicates of blood from a handful of donors. The protocol was immunoSEQ multiplex PCR, while the TCRdb copy is restricted to in-frame clones and leaves out a portion. The sample records around 93,000 clones, around 93% being singletons. Input material: T cells isolated from PBMCs. Receptors were obtained from a human donor in good health.

This clone was observed a single time. V is TRBV10-3 and J is TRBJ2-1, with 9 bases aligning to TRBD2. The CDR3 is 16 residues long. Germline V lookup: CDR1 ENHRY, CDR2 SYGVKD. The J segment lost 8 bases and the V segment lost 2 bases, leaving 10 bases of the junction unmatched. The DNA of the CDR3 is TGTGCCATCAGTGAGAGGGGGGGGACTAGCAACGATGAGCAGTTCTTC. Protein: CAISERGGTSNDEQFF.

This chain joins TRBV7-9 and TRBJ2-7, with 8 nucleotides matching TRBD2. CDR1 is SEHNR and CDR2 is FQNEAQ in the germline V gene (reference sequence). The CDR3 has 14 amino acids. The V segment lost 6 bases and the J segment 3 bases; nucleotides outside the gene matches: 7. The CDR3 loop is CASSLGLANYEQYF. The CDR3 nucleotides read TGTGCCAGCAGTCTCGGACTAGCTAACTACGAGCAGTACTTC.

V gene TRBV6-6 combines with J gene TRBJ2-7, with D possibly TRBD1 on 5 matching bases. CDR1 is MNHNY, CDR2 SVGAGI, per germline (reference sequence). Trimming left V 2 bases short and J 6 bases short, with 11 bases between. The CDR3 is 13 amino acids. Written as DNA, the CDR3 is TGTGCCAGCAGTTACGGGGCGTTTAGCGAGCAGTACTTC. Protein product: CASSYGAFSEQYF.

The V call is TRBV28, the J call TRBJ2-7, with 8 positions matching TRBD1. Germline values: CDR1 MDHEN, CDR2 SYDVKM. Trimming cost V 4 bases and J 5 bases; bases outside gene matches: 16. The CDR3 covers 17 residues. The CDR3 bases are TGTGCCAGCAGTTCTATCCTAATTGACAGGGGTTACCACGAGCAGTACTTC. It specifies CASSSILIDRGYHEQYF.

CDR3 sequence: CASSRDSNQPQHF. CDR3 sequence (DNA): TGTGCCAGCAGCAGGGATAGCAATCAGCCCCAGCATTTT. The V and J genes are TRBV6-4 and TRBJ1-5; D is possibly TRBD1 (5 bases). The germline V gene encodes CDR1 MRHNA and CDR2 SNTAGT. This CDR3 contains 13 residues. Trimming took off 6 bases at V and 0 bases at J, with 6 bases between the two ends.

The chain employs TRBV9 and TRBJ1-1, with 9 bases matching TRBD1. V dropped 3 bases and J dropped 9; count of bases not matched to a gene: 0. This CDR3 is built from 11 residues. Per germline, CDR1 SGDLS and CDR2 YYNGEE. CDR3 sequence reads: CASSDRGQAFF. The CDR3 region has the DNA TGTGCCAGCAGCGACAGGGGGCAAGCTTTCTTT.

DNA for the CDR3: TGTGCCAGCGAAATCGGCGGGTCCTACAATGAGCAGTTCTTC. This gives the protein CASEIGGSYNEQFF. The V gene is TRBV28, the J gene TRBJ2-1; a weak D match, TRBD2 (5 bases). The CDR3 sequence is 14 residues long. CDR1 and CDR2 (germline): MDHEN, SYDVKM. Trimming removed 8 bases from V and 1 base from J, with 12 bases in between.

This chain joins TRBV30 and TRBJ1-2, with 8 nucleotides matching TRBD1. Trimming took 0 bases from V and 8 from J; bases not matched to a gene: 5. The CDR3 runs 13 residues. CDR1 and CDR2 (germline): GTSNPN, SVGIG (reference sequence). The CDR3 nucleotides are TGTGCCTGGAGTGTAGCATCAGGGGGCGGCTACACCTTC. This translates into CAWSVASGGGYTF.